These 10 T cell receptor beta chains were all obtained from the same sample, sequenced in a study of blood T cell repertoires in COVID-19. This table comes from immunoSEQ multiplex PCR, and its TCRdb copy is limited to in-frame clones, with some not included. This table holds tens of thousands of clones, less than 90% found once. Sequencing used peripheral blood. These receptors all stem from a human donor in a cohort sampled during active COVID-19.

The chain recombines TRBV27 with TRBJ2-4, with TRBD2 matching over 8 bases. This CDR3 comprises 14 residues. Germline trimming cut 4 bases from V and 6 bases from J; bases unmatched to any gene: 5. The V gene's germline CDR1 is MNHEY and CDR2 SMNVEV (reference sequence). CDR3 region: CASSSRTSGNIQYF. For the CDR3, the DNA is TGTGCCAGCAGTTCCAGAACTAGCGGAAACATTCAGTACTTC.

This chain connects TRBV5-1 to TRBJ2-2; 8 bases are a match to TRBD2. The CDR3 length is 16 residues. J was trimmed by 0 bases and V by 3 bases; bases with no gene match: 4. Germline loops: CDR1 SGHRS, CDR2 YFSETQ. CDR3 DNA: TGCGCCAGCAGCTCGGACGGGGGGGCGAACACCGGGGAGCTGTTTTTT. Its protein is CASSSDGGANTGELFF.

The chain uses TRBV19 and TRBJ2-2; D is possibly TRBD1 (5 bases). CDR3 size: 16 residues. Trimming removed 6 bases from V and 0 bases from J, with 14 bases in between. The V gene's germline CDR1 is LNHDA and CDR2 SQIVND (reference sequence). The CDR3 loop is CASSLRQPPNTGELFF. CDR3 DNA sequence: TGTGCCAGTAGCCTTCGACAGCCCCCGAACACCGGGGAGCTGTTTTTT.

The rearrangement joins TRBV6-5 to TRBJ2-7, with TRBD2 as a possible D gene (6 bases). V was shortened by 6 bases and J by 7 bases, with 19 bases between the two germline ends. The CDR3 loop spans 14 amino acids. The germline CDR1 and CDR2 sequences are MNHEY and SVGAGI. The CDR3 nucleotides read TGTGCCAGCAGGGCCGGGACGGGGGTTGTAGAGCAGTACTTC. Its protein product is CASRAGTGVVEQYF.

The chain employs TRBV24-1 and TRBJ2-1, with 14 bases fitting TRBD2. V trimming: 5 bases; J trimming: 7 bases; junction bases outside the gene matches: 6. The CDR3 is made up of 16 amino acids. CDR1 KGHDR and CDR2 SFDVKD come from the germline V gene. In DNA, the CDR3 is TGTGCCACCAGTGGGGGACTAGCGGGAGTTCTTAATGAGCAGTTCTTC. This codes for CATSGGLAGVLNEQFF.

In this sample, this clone turned up a few times. The chain links TRBV5-4 to TRBJ1-4; D gene uncertain. Germline CDR1 reads SGHNT; CDR2 reads YYREEE (reference sequence). This CDR3 is built from 15 residues. V lost 3 bases, J lost 8 bases, and 17 bases lay in between. DNA of the CDR3: TGTGCCAGCAGCTCCAACCGGGTGGCGACGGAAAAACTGTTTTTT. Protein sequence: CASSSNRVATEKLFF.

The V gene is TRBV2, the J gene TRBJ2-7; 8 nucleotides match TRBD1. V was pared by 6 bases and J by 5 bases, with 3 bases of the junction left unmatched. The CDR3 is made up of 12 amino acids. Germline CDR1 is SNHLY and CDR2 is FYNNEI. The DNA for the CDR3 is TGTGCCAGCAGACAGGGGGGAAACGAGCAGTACTTC. Residues: CASRQGGNEQYF.

The gene calls are TRBV5-1 and TRBJ2-7, with unresolved D. V was trimmed by 0 bases and J by 6 bases, leaving 13 bases between them. The CDR3 contains 14 residues. The germline CDR1 and CDR2 sequences are SGHRS and YFSETQ. The CDR3 spells CASSLGRVSLEQYF. The CDR3 region has the DNA TGCGCCAGCAGCTTGGGTCGGGTGTCCCTCGAGCAGTACTTC.

The rearrangement uses TRBV10-3 and TRBJ2-5, with 7 bases fitting TRBD2. The CDR3 extends over 15 amino acids. V lost 4 bases, J lost 5 bases, and 10 bases stayed unmatched. Germline V gene data show CDR1 as ENHRY and CDR2 as SYGVKD. The CDR3 is CAISGSRLAWETQYF. The CDR3 DNA reads TGTGCCATCAGTGGAAGCAGACTAGCTTGGGAGACCCAGTACTTC.

The chain links TRBV7-8 to TRBJ2-5, with 8 bases fitting TRBD1. The V segment lost 7 bases and the J segment 3 bases; nucleotides outside the gene matches: 10. Germline CDR1 SGHVS, CDR2 FQNEAQ. There are 15 residues in the CDR3. The CDR3 DNA sequence: TGTGCCAGCACTTCGAGACAGGGGTTCGAAGAGACCCAGTACTTC. It codes for CASTSRQGFEETQYF.